A single sample gave rise to the 30 T cell receptor beta chains below, sequenced in a study of spatial heterogeneity in lung cancer. Sample time point: sample taken at primary tumor resection. The authors sequenced whole RNA from tumor, nontumor lung or frozen PBMC without sorting. MiXCR, applied by TCRdb to the 5' RACE reads, yields one record per CDR3 protein. The sample has tens of thousands of distinct CDR3 sequences, less than 10% seen once. The sample here was PBMCs, taken at surgery. The source of these receptors is a female donor with early-stage non-small cell lung cancer.

Only a few counts were recorded for this clonotype. The chain has TRBV5-8 and TRBJ2-5; TRBD1 is a possible D gene (6 bases). The CDR3 has 14 residues. Trimming left V 2 bases short and J 5 bases short, with 13 bases between. Germline values: CDR1 SGHTS, CDR2 YDEGEE. The CDR3 bases are TGTGCCAGCAGCTTAGACAGGAATCGGGAGACCCAGTACTTC. It translates to CASSLDRNRETQYF.

The chain joins TRBV5-1 to TRBJ2-2, with TRBD1 identical over 7 bases. Per germline, CDR1 SGHRS and CDR2 YFSETQ. This CDR3 region has 16 residues. With V trimmed by 3 bases and J by 6 bases, 11 bases remained unmatched. This CDR3 is CASSSLVRQGAGELFF. The CDR3 DNA follows: TGCGCCAGCAGCTCGTTAGTCAGACAGGGTGCCGGGGAGCTGTTTTTT.

This clonotype was recorded a few times. The chain joins TRBV3-1 to TRBJ2-3; TRBD2 matches at 7 bases. The germline gives CDR1 LGHDT, CDR2 YNNKEL (reference sequence). The CDR3 loop spans 16 amino acids. The J segment lost 5 bases and the V segment lost 0 bases, leaving 8 bases of the junction unmatched. The CDR3 DNA is TGTGCCAGCAGCCAAGATTCCGGGATAGCGGGAGATACGCAGTATTTT. It specifies CASSQDSGIAGDTQYF.

The rearrangement links TRBV20-1 to TRBJ2-5; D may be TRBD1 or TRBD2 (5 bases each). Germline CDR1 reads DFQATT; CDR2 reads SNEGSKA (reference sequence). V lost 3 bases and J lost 7, with 15 bases in between. The CDR3 runs to 13 residues. The CDR3 spells CSARGTAAWTQYF. The CDR3 DNA sequence: TGCAGTGCTAGGGGGACGGCCGCATGGACCCAGTACTTC.

This clonotype has at least ten counts. The chain combines TRBV12-3 or TRBV12-4 with TRBJ1-4; possible D gene TRBD1, 5 bases. The length of the CDR3 is 16 residues. With 3 bases removed from V and 4 bases from J, the gap between germline ends came to 15 bases. The CDR3 region is CASSFALTGGNEKLFF. The CDR3 DNA is TGTGCCAGCAGTTTCGCCCTAACGGGGGGTAATGAAAAACTGTTTTTT.

This rearrangement joins TRBV12-3 or TRBV12-4 to TRBJ1-2; 10 nucleotides line up with TRBD1. CDR3 length equals 13 residues. V lost 5 bases to trimming and J lost 8 bases; unmatched junction nucleotides: 5. The CDR3 DNA follows: TGTGCCAGCAGTATGGGACAGGGGCACGGCTACACCTTC. It yields the protein CASSMGQGHGYTF.

Written as DNA, the CDR3 is TGTGCCAGCAGCTTGTTCCTCAGGGCCCCAGAGTACGAGCAGTACTTC. Translated: CASSLFLRAPEYEQYF. The rearrangement joins TRBV5-6 to TRBJ2-7; D is perhaps TRBD1 (5 bases). Germline V CDR1 and CDR2: SGHDT, YYEEEE. Trimming shortened V by 1 base and J by 4 bases, and 18 bases separated the two germline ends. The CDR3 sequence is 16 residues long. Full variable domain (remainder filled in from reference TRBV5-6 and TRBJ2-7): DAGVTQSPTHLIKTRGQQVTLRCSPKSGHDTVSWYQQALGQGPQFIFQYYEEEERQRGNFPDRFSGHQFPNYSSELNVNALLLGDSALYLCASSLFLRAPEYEQYFGPGTRLTVT.

This clonotype was counted only a few times. The rearrangement joins TRBV7-9 to TRBJ2-3, with unresolved D. Germline CDR1 is SEHNR and CDR2 is FQNEAQ (reference sequence). Trimming cost V 4 bases and J 2 bases, with 16 bases left between them. This CDR3 contains 16 residues. The CDR3 DNA follows: TGTGCCAGCAGCTCCCCGTTGGCAGATTACACAGATACGCAGTATTTT. Protein sequence: CASSSPLADYTDTQYF.

The sample holds a few counts of this clonotype. This chain uses TRBV24-1 with TRBJ2-5; D is possibly TRBD1 or TRBD2 (5 bases each). Germline CDR1 and CDR2: KGHDR and SFDVKD. With 0 bases removed from V and 2 bases from J, the gap between germline ends came to 12 bases. CDR3 length: 16 amino acids. The CDR3 nucleotides are TGTGCCACCAGTGATTTGGGATCGGGGCCACAAGAGACCCAGTACTTC. Translation: CATSDLGSGPQETQYF.

This clonotype was seen ten or more times. The V call is TRBV20-1, the J call TRBJ2-2, with D perhaps matching TRBD1 (5 bases). The CDR3 spans 12 residues. V was clipped by 6 bases and J by 4 bases, with 9 bases between them. Germline-derived CDR1 and CDR2 are DFQATT and SNEGSKA (reference sequence). The DNA for the CDR3 is TGCAGTGCCCTCAGGGTCACCGGGGAGCTGTTTTTT. It codes for CSALRVTGELFF.

The genes are TRBV7-2 and TRBJ2-5; D could derive from TRBD1 or TRBD2 (5 bases each). CDR1 SGHTA and CDR2 FQGNSA come from the germline V gene. V gave up 3 bases and J gave up 5 bases, with 7 bases separating them. CDR3 size: 12 residues. CDR3 sequence: CASSLWGETQYF. Here the CDR3 DNA reads TGTGCCAGCAGCTTGTGGGGGGAGACCCAGTACTTC.

The V and J genes are TRBV4-1 and TRBJ2-5; D might be TRBD2 (6 bases). The germline gives CDR1 MGHRA, CDR2 YSYEKL. With 1 base removed from V and 3 bases from J, the gap between germline ends came to 18 bases. CDR3 length: 17 amino acids. CDR3 residues: CASSQGPGGDKEETQYF. The CDR3 DNA sequence: TGCGCCAGCAGCCAAGGCCCGGGCGGGGATAAGGAAGAGACCCAGTACTTC.

The V and J genes are TRBV5-6 and TRBJ2-7, with 8 bases identical to TRBD1. V shed 5 bases and J 3 bases; nucleotides not matched to a gene: 10. The CDR3 is 15 amino acids. Per germline, CDR1 SGHDT and CDR2 YYEEEE. CDR3 protein: CASSSTGGGGYEQYF. CDR3 DNA sequence: TGTGCCAGCAGTTCTACAGGGGGTGGTGGCTACGAGCAGTACTTC.

At least ten counts were recorded for this clonotype. The chain joins TRBV3-1 to TRBJ2-2; 7 bases match TRBD1. Germline CDR1 LGHDT, CDR2 YNNKEL (reference sequence). This CDR3 contains 17 residues. V shed 0 bases and J 2 bases; nucleotides not matched to a gene: 6. For the CDR3, the DNA is TGTGCCAGCAGCCAAGATCATTGGACAGGAAACACCGGGGAGCTGTTTTTT. Protein product: CASSQDHWTGNTGELFF.

This clonotype appeared a few times. V and J are TRBV7-6 and TRBJ2-2, with 8 nucleotides matching TRBD2. Looked up from germline, CDR1 is SGHVS and CDR2 is FNYEAQ. The ends lost 1 base at V and 6 bases at J; junction bases unmatched: 4. CDR3 length: 15 residues. This chain's CDR3 is CASSLGTSSPGELFF. In nucleotides, the CDR3 is TGTGCCAGCAGCTTAGGGACTAGCTCCCCCGGGGAGCTGTTTTTT.

This clonotype came up many times. This chain uses TRBV19 with TRBJ1-5; D unresolved. From germline, CDR1 is LNHDA and CDR2 SQIVND (reference sequence). Trimming removed 7 bases from V and 4 bases from J, with 11 bases in between. The CDR3 is 13 amino acids. The CDR3 bases are TGTGCCAGTACCCGGACCCAGAATCAGCCCCAGCATTTT. Its translation: CASTRTQNQPQHF.

There are many counts of this clonotype. The chain carries TRBV19 and TRBJ1-5, with 10 bases aligning to TRBD1. J was trimmed by 5 bases and V by 6 bases; bases with no gene match: 4. The CDR3 is 14 residues long. Germline V CDR1 and CDR2: LNHDA, SQIVND (reference sequence). The chain's CDR3 is CASSLGTGDQPQHF. As DNA, the CDR3 is TGTGCCAGTAGCCTCGGGACAGGGGATCAGCCCCAGCATTTT.

This clonotype was observed a handful of times. The chain combines TRBV11-2 with TRBJ2-1; 9 bases fit TRBD2. Germline CDR1 SGHAT, CDR2 FQNNGV. This CDR3 comprises 13 residues. V lost 2 bases, J lost 13 bases, and 6 bases stayed unmatched. The CDR3: CASSLNSGSGQFF. CDR3 DNA: TGTGCCAGCAGCTTAAATAGCGGGAGTGGTCAGTTCTTC.

This rearrangement joins TRBV28 to TRBJ2-7; D is ambiguous. Germline V gene sequence: CDR1 MDHEN, CDR2 SYDVKM. V lost 4 bases to trimming and J lost 4 bases, with 11 bases between them. The CDR3 sequence is 13 residues long. Here the CDR3 DNA reads TGTGCCAGCAGTTCCACCAGCCCGTACGAGCAGTACGTC. It specifies CASSSTSPYEQYV.

This clonotype was seen only a few times. The V and J genes are TRBV4-2 and TRBJ1-1; 7 bases are a match to TRBD1. CDR3 size: 12 residues. The V segment lost 6 bases and the J segment 8 bases; nucleotides outside the gene matches: 6. Germline V gives CDR1 LGHNA, CDR2 YNFKEQ. CDR3 nucleotides: TGTGCCAGCAGTCCTACAGGGGAGGAAGCTTTCTTT. This translates into CASSPTGEEAFF.

This clonotype came up a few times. The V and J genes are TRBV6-5 and TRBJ2-5, with D perhaps TRBD2 (5 bases). With 0 bases removed from V and 5 bases from J, the gap between germline ends came to 16 bases. The CDR3 totals 16 residues. CDR1 and CDR2 (germline): MNHEY, SVGAGI. Here the CDR3 reads CASSYSGRGWIETQYF. The CDR3 coding sequence is TGTGCCAGCAGTTACTCCGGCCGGGGATGGATTGAGACCCAGTACTTC.

This clonotype was seen ten or more times. The chain has TRBV25-1 and TRBJ2-7; D call uncertain. The CDR3 runs to 11 residues. CDR1 and CDR2 from the germline V gene are MGHDK and SYGVNS. Trimming cost V 7 bases and J 12 bases, with 16 bases left between them. The CDR3 loop is CASTYQAESYF. The CDR3 DNA is TGTGCCAGCACCTACCAGGCAGAGTCGTACTTC.

In this sample, this clonotype turned up a few times. The chain couples TRBV20-1 to TRBJ2-3, with D perhaps TRBD2 (5 bases). The germline V gene has CDR1 DFQATT and CDR2 SNEGSKA (reference sequence). This CDR3 spans 16 amino acids. With 3 bases removed from V and 0 bases from J, the gap between germline ends came to 16 bases. CDR3 nucleotide sequence: TGCAGTGCTAGTACTGGTGCCGGGGTAAGCACAGATACGCAGTATTTT. It encodes CSASTGAGVSTDTQYF.

This clonotype was seen ten or more times. The J gene is TRBJ1-4, the V gene TRBV7-9, with 7 bases fitting TRBD1. Looked up from germline, CDR1 is SEHNR and CDR2 is FQNEAQ (reference sequence). The junction had 13 bases not matched to a gene; V was cut back by 5 bases and J by 7 bases. The CDR3 has 16 amino acids. The CDR3 is CASSIRDRVESEKLFF. As DNA, the CDR3 is TGTGCCAGCAGCATCCGCGACAGGGTAGAGAGTGAAAAACTGTTTTTT.

This clonotype was recorded a few times. The J gene is TRBJ2-1, the V gene TRBV20-1, with TRBD2 identical over 14 bases. V lost 3 bases, J lost 4 bases, and 14 bases stayed unmatched. The CDR3 covers 19 residues. Germline assignment: CDR1 DFQATT and CDR2 SNEGSKA (reference sequence). CDR3 sequence (DNA): TGCAGTGCTAGCCCGGGACTAGCGGGAGCCCTTGGTTTGTACAATGAGCAGTTCTTC. It encodes CSASPGLAGALGLYNEQFF.

This clonotype was seen more than once but under ten times. The chain employs TRBV12-3 or TRBV12-4 and TRBJ2-3, with D hard to call. The V end was cut by 6 bases, the J end by 8 bases, with 9 bases between. The CDR3 covers 11 residues. The CDR3: CASRGTGTQYF. Written as DNA, the CDR3 is TGTGCCAGCAGGGGTACCGGTACGCAGTATTTT.

The V call is TRBV7-3, the J call TRBJ2-2, with D possibly being TRBD1 (6 bases). Germline loops: CDR1 SGHTA, CDR2 FQGTGA. This CDR3 is 16 amino acids long. V lost 2 bases, J lost 3 bases, and 13 bases lay in between. DNA for the CDR3: TGTGCCAGCAGCTTACGAGGGACACCCCACACCGGGGAGCTGTTTTTT. Its protein is CASSLRGTPHTGELFF.

Many counts were recorded for this clonotype. This chain joins TRBV6-5 and TRBJ1-4; D is unclear. Looked up from germline, CDR1 is MNHEY and CDR2 is SVGAGI. The CDR3 runs 14 residues. Trimming removed 4 bases from V and 5 bases from J, with 11 bases in between. CDR3 sequence reads: CASSWTLQNEKLFF. In nucleotides, the CDR3 is TGTGCCAGCAGTTGGACTCTCCAGAATGAAAAACTGTTTTTT.

CDR3 region: CASTYGTNPYEQYF. The DNA for the CDR3 is TGTGCCAGCACCTACGGGACTAATCCCTACGAGCAGTACTTC. The genes are TRBV11-1 and TRBJ2-7, with 7 bases fitting TRBD2. Germline V gene data show CDR1 as SGHAT and CDR2 as FQDESV (reference sequence). J was trimmed by 2 bases and V by 7 bases; bases with no gene match: 8. The CDR3 spans 14 residues.

This chain connects TRBV19 to TRBJ2-5; D possibly corresponds to TRBD1 (5 bases). The CDR3 is made up of 14 amino acids. Germline lookup yields CDR1 LNHDA and CDR2 SQIVND (reference sequence). Trimming removed 5 bases at V and 4 bases at J, with 14 bases between. DNA of the CDR3: TGTGCCAGTAGTCCGACCGACAGAGGAGAGACCCAGTACTTC. Its protein product is CASSPTDRGETQYF.